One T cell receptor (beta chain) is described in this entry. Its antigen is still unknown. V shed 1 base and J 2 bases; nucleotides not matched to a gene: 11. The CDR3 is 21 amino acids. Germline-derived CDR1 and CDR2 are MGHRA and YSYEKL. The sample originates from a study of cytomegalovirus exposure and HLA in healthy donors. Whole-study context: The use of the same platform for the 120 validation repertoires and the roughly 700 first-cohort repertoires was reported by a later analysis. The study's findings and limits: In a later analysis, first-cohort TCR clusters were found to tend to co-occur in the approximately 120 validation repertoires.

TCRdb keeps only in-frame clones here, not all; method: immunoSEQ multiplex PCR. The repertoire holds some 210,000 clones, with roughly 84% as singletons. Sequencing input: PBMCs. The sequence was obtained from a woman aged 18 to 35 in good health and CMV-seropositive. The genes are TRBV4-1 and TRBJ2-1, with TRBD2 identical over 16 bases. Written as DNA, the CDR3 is TGCGCCAGCAGCCAAGGACAATCCGGGACTAGCGGGAGGGCCACCTACAATGAGCAGTTCTTC. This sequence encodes CASSQGQSGTSGRATYNEQFF.